Following are 15 T cell receptor beta chains from one sample sequenced in a study of blood T cells in healthy people across ages. Sample-barcoded 5' priming and a J-beta primer mix drove a second PCR of 7 to 11 cycles. TCRdb redid the calling of the 5' RACE reads with MiXCR, one entry per CDR3 protein. Of some 1.1 million distinct CDR3 sequences detected, more than 30% appear once; the ten largest clones hold 13%. The source material was blood. The receptors stem from a man between 18 and 29 years old in good health.

This clonotype showed up just a few times. CDR3: CASSYGIGARFYEQYF. The CDR3 DNA is TGTGCCAGCAGTTACGGTATTGGCGCCCGGTTCTACGAGCAGTACTTC. This rearrangement joins TRBV6-5 to TRBJ2-7; D gene uncertain. The CDR3 runs to 16 residues. V lost 2 bases, J lost 3 bases, and 17 bases lay in between. The germline V gene encodes CDR1 MNHEY and CDR2 SVGAGI.

This clonotype was recorded a few times. The chain carries TRBV7-2 and TRBJ1-2, with D possibly TRBD1 on 5 matching bases. V shed 5 bases and J shed 7 bases, with 14 bases lying between them. Germline lookup yields CDR1 SGHTA and CDR2 FQGNSA. This CDR3 comprises 13 residues. This chain's CDR3 is CASSGGPVGGYTF. CDR3 DNA sequence: TGTGCCAGCAGCGGGGGTCCGGTGGGTGGCTACACCTTC.

The rearrangement joins TRBV9 to TRBJ1-2, with TRBD1 as a possible D gene (6 bases). This CDR3 has 16 residues. Germline loops: CDR1 SGDLS, CDR2 YYNGEE. V lost 1 base to trimming and J lost 2 bases, with 15 bases between them. The CDR3 coding sequence is TGTGCCAGCAGCGTATCCCAGGGGAGAGCGAACTATGGCTACACCTTC. It encodes CASSVSQGRANYGYTF.

This clonotype showed up just a few times. V is TRBV10-3 and J is TRBJ2-1; possibly TRBD1 for D (6 bases). The length of the CDR3 is 15 residues. Per germline, CDR1 ENHRY and CDR2 SYGVKD. Trimming took 4 bases from V and 1 from J, leaving 11 bases between them. CDR3 coding DNA: TGTGCCATCAGTGGACGAGACAGGTCCTACAATGAGCAGTTCTTC. Amino acids: CAISGRDRSYNEQFF.

Only a few counts were recorded for this clonotype. The rearrangement links TRBV4-1 to TRBJ1-1; tentative D call: TRBD1 (6 bases). Germline CDR1 reads MGHRA; CDR2 reads YSYEKL. The CDR3 is made up of 17 amino acids. Trimming removed 4 bases from V and 3 bases from J, with 21 bases in between. The CDR3 DNA reads TGCGCCAGCAGCCTTGTCTCAATGGGGGGGCGAGACACTGAAGCTTTCTTT. Protein: CASSLVSMGGRDTEAFF.

This clonotype was seen more than once but under ten times. The chain employs TRBV6-2 or TRBV6-3 and TRBJ2-5; 10 nucleotides agree with TRBD1. V shed 2 bases and J 4 bases; nucleotides not matched to a gene: 1. This CDR3 is built from 14 residues. Germline loops: CDR1 MNHEY, CDR2 SVGEGT. CDR3 residues: CASSYRDRGETQYF. The CDR3 DNA follows: TGTGCCAGCAGTTACCGGGACAGGGGAGAGACCCAGTACTTC.

V is TRBV6-5 and J is TRBJ1-2; D gene unclear. Germline V lookup: CDR1 MNHEY, CDR2 SVGAGI. Deletions cut 2 bases from V and 8 bases from J, with 12 bases between. The CDR3 covers 13 residues. In DNA form, the CDR3 reads TGTGCCAGCAGTTACCAACTCTTTAACGGCTACACCTTC. As protein: CASSYQLFNGYTF.

In this sample, this clonotype turned up a few times. J is TRBJ2-4 and V is TRBV11-2, with TRBD2 as a possible D gene (6 bases). The V and J ends lost 7 bases and 0 bases respectively, with 31 bases between them. This CDR3 comprises 21 residues. The germline gives CDR1 SGHAT, CDR2 FQNNGV. CDR3: CASTLKPGVITNSLAKNIQYF. Here the CDR3 DNA reads TGTGCCAGCACCCTAAAACCGGGGGTAATAACAAACTCGCTAGCCAAAAACATTCAGTACTTC.

This clonotype was detected a few times. This CDR3 is CASSFYISSTEAFF. CDR3 nucleotide sequence: TGTGCCAGCAGTTTTTACATCAGCAGCACTGAAGCTTTCTTT. The chain is built from TRBV27 and TRBJ1-1; D is ambiguous. V lost 3 bases and J lost 4, with 12 bases in between. Germline loops: CDR1 MNHEY, CDR2 SMNVEV (reference sequence). CDR3 size: 14 residues.

Only a few counts were recorded for this clonotype. The rearrangement joins TRBV28 to TRBJ2-1, with a tentative D call TRBD1 (6 bases). V was clipped by 2 bases and J by 12 bases, with 11 bases between them. Germline V gene lookup returns CDR1 MDHEN and CDR2 SYDVKM. This CDR3 region has 12 residues. Here the CDR3 reads CASSLPGAGQFF. The CDR3 DNA follows: TGTGCCAGCAGTTTACCAGGGGCTGGGCAGTTCTTC.

The CDR3 bases are TGTGCCAGCAGCACCCCTCCTAGGAGGAGTGAAGCTTTCTTT. Encoded protein: CASSTPPRRSEAFF. V is TRBV7-2 and J is TRBJ1-1, with unresolved D. Germline CDR1 and CDR2: SGHTA and FQGNSA. This CDR3 is built from 14 residues. V was shortened by 5 bases and J by 7 bases, with 17 bases between the two germline ends.

The rearrangement uses TRBV6-8 and TRBJ2-4; 12 bases agree with TRBD2. The DNA end lines up better with TRBJ2-7; the J call may be wrong. The CDR3 contains 15 residues. CDR1 is MNHGY, CDR2 SAAAGT, per germline. The CDR3 sequence is CASSYWGLAGYEQYF. The CDR3 region has the DNA TGTGCCAGCAGTTACTGGGGACTAGCGGGTTACGAGCAGTACTTC.

This clonotype appeared once. This rearrangement joins TRBV30 to TRBJ1-2; D gene uncertain. Trimming removed 2 bases from V and 4 bases from J, with 5 bases in between. This CDR3 is 11 amino acids long. Per germline, CDR1 GTSNPN and CDR2 SVGIG (reference sequence). CDR3 amino acids: CAWSLGYGYTF. The CDR3 nucleotides are TGTGCCTGGAGTCTGGGCTATGGCTACACCTTC.

This clonotype was counted between two and nine times. The chain joins TRBV5-6 to TRBJ1-1; D is possibly TRBD1 (6 bases). V lost 3 bases and J 0 bases, leaving 15 bases between the germline ends. From germline, CDR1 is SGHDT and CDR2 YYEEEE. CDR3 size: 16 residues. DNA for the CDR3: TGTGCCAGCAGCTCTGTCGGACAGATCATGAACACTGAAGCTTTCTTT. Translated, it gives CASSSVGQIMNTEAFF.

This chain uses TRBV7-2 with TRBJ1-5, with a tentative D call TRBD1 (6 bases). The germline CDR1 and CDR2 sequences are SGHTA and FQGNSA. The CDR3 sequence is 13 residues long. The V end lost 8 bases, the J end lost 4 bases, and 12 bases lay between the germline ends. The CDR3 sequence: CASGLQGNQPQHF. The DNA for the CDR3 is TGTGCCAGCGGTTTACAGGGAAATCAGCCCCAGCATTTT.